A selection of T cell receptor beta chains follows, all from one sample in a study of T cell responses to AZD1222 COVID-19 vaccine. Sequencing used immunoSEQ multiplex PCR; TCRdb keeps in-frame clones, though not all of them. The table shows 30,000 to 35,000 clones, with approximately 93% occurring only once. The material was peripheral blood, obtained on day 0 of AZD1222 vaccination. These receptors were obtained from an adult in good health. Each CDR3 is given with its conserved first and last residue. The D gene is left open where the match is weak. Size is stated for part of the rows, as once, few or many counts, or as a class when the clone is expanded.

>TRBJ2-5|NA|TRBV5-5|once
CASRQDSKETQYF
TGTGCCAGCAGACAGGACTCTAAAGAGACCCAGTACTTC
>TRBJ2-2|NA|TRBV30|NA
CARTSLNTGELFF
TGTGCCCGGACTTCCTTGAACACCGGGGAGCTGTTTTTT
>TRBJ2-1|NA|TRBV5-4|NA
CASSLGGAVDEQFF
TGTGCCAGCAGCTTGGGAGGGGCTGTGGATGAGCAGTTCTTC
>TRBJ1-3|NA|TRBV28|once
CASSLAAAGKGPIYF
TGTGCCAGCAGTTTGGCAGCCGCAGGGAAAGGTCCCATATATTTT
>TRBJ1-1|NA|TRBV3-1/TRBV3-2|NA
CASSQDGRGSAFF
TGTGCCAGCAGCCAAGATGGTCGGGGTTCAGCTTTCTTT
>TRBJ2-6|NA|TRBV7-9|NA
CASSLDLGGANVLTF
TGTGCCAGCAGCTTGGACCTTGGGGGGGCCAACGTCCTGACTTTC
>TRBJ2-5|TRBD2|TRBV2|NA
CASRGSSGETQYF
TGTGCCAGCAGGGGGTCTAGCGGGGAGACCCAGTACTTC
>TRBJ2-3|TRBD2|TRBV4-1|NA
CASSQGLAGGPTDTQYF
TGCGCCAGCAGCCAGGGACTAGCGGGGGGGCCAACAGATACGCAGTATTTT
>TRBJ1-2|NA|TRBV23-1|NA
CASSHYDRNYGYTF
TGCGCCAGCAGTCATTACGACAGGAACTATGGCTACACCTTC
>TRBJ2-7|TRBD1|TRBV27|NA
CASSLVGQLSSYEQYF
TGTGCCAGCAGTTTAGTGGGACAGCTAAGCTCCTACGAGCAGTACTTC
>TRBJ1-1|TRBD1|TRBV30|few
CAWSVWTRQGAGEAFF
TGTGCCTGGAGTGTCTGGACGCGACAGGGGGCAGGTGAAGCTTTCTTT
>TRBJ1-1|TRBD1|TRBV7-2|NA
CASSQGVGNTEAFF
TGTGCCAGCAGCCAGGGGGTAGGGAACACTGAAGCTTTCTTT
>TRBJ1-3|NA|TRBV6-6|NA
CASSYGGSGNTIYF
TGTGCCAGCAGTTACGGGGGTTCTGGAAACACCATATATTTT
>TRBJ2-7|TRBD2|TRBV20-1|once
CSASIPAGGYEQYF
TGCAGTGCTAGTATTCCAGCGGGGGGCTACGAGCAGTACTTC
>TRBJ1-5|NA|TRBV27|NA
CASSSGGATEPQHF
TGTGCCAGCAGTTCCGGGGGGGCCACGGAGCCCCAGCATTTT
>TRBJ2-7|NA|TRBV12-5|NA
CASGPGTPVYEQYF
TGTGCTAGTGGCCCCGGGACACCCGTCTACGAGCAGTACTTC
>TRBJ2-5|NA|TRBV7-9|NA
CASSLRRGSQETQYF
TGTGCCAGCAGCTTAAGACGGGGGAGCCAAGAGACCCAGTACTTC
>TRBJ1-1|NA|TRBV15|NA
CATSRDLTVPEAFF
TGTGCCACCAGCAGAGATCTGACAGTCCCTGAAGCTTTCTTT
>TRBJ1-2|NA|TRBV9|NA
CASSPDRGYGYTF
TGTGCCAGCAGCCCGGACAGAGGGTATGGCTACACCTTC
>TRBJ2-1|NA|TRBV5-1|NA
CASSASGNRLNEQFF
TGCGCCAGCAGCGCCTCGGGTAACAGACTTAATGAGCAGTTCTTC
>TRBJ1-5|NA|TRBV7-2|NA
CASSPRDGNQPQHF
TGTGCCAGCAGCCCCCGGGACGGTAATCAGCCCCAGCATTTT
>TRBJ1-2|NA|TRBV19|NA
CASSKKGQGDLYGYTF
TGTGCCAGTAGTAAAAAGGGGCAGGGTGATCTTTATGGCTACACCTTC
>TRBJ1-3|TRBD1|TRBV19|NA
CASSIRGRHSGNTIYF
TGTGCCAGTAGTATCAGGGGGCGACACTCTGGAAACACCATATATTTT
>TRBJ2-6|NA|TRBV13|NA
CASSLYGTGANVLTF
TGTGCCAGCAGCCTCTACGGGACTGGGGCCAACGTCCTGACTTTC
>TRBJ2-2|NA|TRBV24-1|NA
CATSDSAGFGELFF
TGTGCCACCAGTGATTCGGCGGGATTCGGGGAGCTGTTTTTT
>TRBJ1-2|NA|TRBV6-5|NA
CASSLQGAHGYTF
TGTGCCAGCAGTCTACAGGGTGCCCATGGCTACACCTTC
>TRBJ2-7|NA|TRBV4-1|NA
CASSQVSLGHPPYEQYF
TGCGCCAGCAGCCAAGTTAGTTTAGGGCACCCCCCCTACGAGCAGTACTTC
>TRBJ2-7|TRBD2|TRBV9|NA
CASSVDVAGGSEQYF
TGTGCCAGCAGCGTAGATGTAGCGGGGGGGAGCGAGCAGTACTTC
>TRBJ1-5|TRBD1|TRBV7-8|NA
CASSLINRGSNQPQHF
TGTGCCAGCAGCTTGATCAACAGGGGGTCCAATCAGCCCCAGCATTTT
>TRBJ2-7|NA|TRBV19|once
CASSIGGEQYF
TGTGCCAGTAGTATAGGAGGCGAGCAGTACTTC
>TRBJ2-5|NA|TRBV3-1/TRBV3-2|NA
CASSQRGRGETQYF
TGTGCCAGCAGCCAAAGGGGGAGGGGAGAGACCCAGTACTTC
>TRBJ1-3|TRBD1|TRBV7-8|once
CASSLSGGTGTNSGNTIYF
TGTGCCAGCAGCTTATCAGGGGGGACAGGCACAAACTCTGGAAACACCATATATTTT
>TRBJ2-7|NA|TRBV5-4|NA
CASSLAQGANEQYF
TGTGCCAGCAGCTTGGCTCAGGGTGCGAACGAGCAGTACTTC
>TRBJ1-1|NA|TRBV30|NA
CAWKPVGWTEAFF
TGTGCCTGGAAGCCGGTGGGCTGGACTGAAGCTTTCTTT
>TRBJ1-2|NA|TRBV3-1/TRBV3-2|NA
CASSQALLAGYTF
TGTGCCAGCAGCCAAGCACTGTTGGCGGGCTACACCTTC
>TRBJ2-2|NA|TRBV7-2|NA
CASSLLRVTGELFF
TGTGCCAGCAGCCTGCTGAGGGTCACCGGGGAGCTGTTTTTT
>TRBJ1-6|NA|TRBV7-2|NA
CASSLFTRGGSTLHF
TGTGCCAGCAGCTTATTCACGCGGGGGGGTTCTACCCTCCACTTT
>TRBJ1-3|NA|TRBV4-3|NA
CASSPVQVGSGNTIYF
TGCGCCAGCAGCCCTGTACAGGTGGGCTCTGGAAACACCATATATTTT
>TRBJ2-1|TRBD2|TRBV3-1/TRBV3-2|NA
CASSPGLAGGWGKQFF
TGTGCCAGCAGCCCGGGACTAGCGGGGGGCTGGGGGAAGCAGTTCTTC
>TRBJ2-1|TRBD2|TRBV5-1|NA
CASSPGTSGVLEQFF
TGCGCCAGCAGCCCCGGGACTAGCGGGGTCCTTGAGCAGTTCTTC
>TRBJ2-7|TRBD1|TRBV6-1|NA
CASSERSTGQGGREQYF
TGTGCCAGCAGTGAGCGGTCCACGGGACAGGGGGGAAGGGAGCAGTACTTC
>TRBJ2-1|NA|TRBV7-8|NA
CASSSQGGMDEQFF
TGTGCCAGCAGCTCACAGGGGGGGATGGATGAGCAGTTCTTC
>TRBJ1-3|NA|TRBV19|NA
CASRTKVDGNTIYF
TGTGCCAGTAGGACAAAGGTTGATGGAAACACCATATATTTT
>TRBJ2-5|NA|TRBV7-2|NA
CASSLAVGSLETQYF
TGTGCCAGCAGCTTAGCGGTAGGGAGTCTAGAGACCCAGTACTTC
>TRBJ1-2|NA|TRBV30|NA
CAWNTNRVSGYTF
TGTGCCTGGAACACTAACAGGGTTAGCGGCTACACCTTC
>TRBJ1-1|NA|TRBV6-5|NA
CASRLQRSNTEAFF
TGTGCCAGCAGGCTTCAGAGATCGAACACTGAAGCTTTCTTT
>TRBJ1-1|NA|TRBV5-6|NA
CASSLLNTEAFF
TGTGCCAGCAGCTTGTTGAACACTGAAGCTTTCTTT
>TRBJ1-1|NA|TRBV5-5|NA
CASSLGVGNTEAFF
TGTGCCAGCAGCTTGGGGGTAGGGAACACTGAAGCTTTCTTT
>TRBJ2-2|NA|TRBV27|NA
CASSFLSYTGELFF
TGTGCCAGCAGTTTCCTCAGCTACACCGGGGAGCTGTTTTTT
>TRBJ2-5|TRBD2|TRBV5-1|NA
CASTGTTGTQYF
TGCGCCAGCACCGGGACTACGGGGACCCAGTACTTC
>TRBJ1-1|NA|TRBV29-1|few
CSVAGTTEAFF
TGCAGCGTTGCTGGGACCACTGAAGCTTTCTTT